This TCR beta chain was captured in a study of blood T cell repertoires in COVID-19. Trimming cost V 4 bases and J 4 bases; bases outside gene matches: 9. Germline V gives CDR1 SGHTA, CDR2 FQGNSA. This CDR3 has 16 residues. Study processing details: Amplification from reference gene primers served as the basis for estimated nucleated cell counts. Repertoires were generated with immunoSEQ multiplex PCR, while TCRdb's copy carries only in-frame clones and drops some. V, J and clone size are those of that table, while D and trimming were read from the DNA. The sample has 230,000 or so clones; roughly 76% are singletons.

The genes are TRBV7-2 and TRBJ2-1, with 8 bases lining up with TRBD1. The sequenced sample consisted of peripheral blood. The source is a human donor in a cohort sampled during active COVID-19. CDR3 region: CASSSTTGGRYNEQFF. CDR3 sequence (DNA): TGTGCCAGCAGCTCCACAACAGGGGGAAGATACAATGAGCAGTTCTTC.